A single sample gave rise to the 15 T cell receptor beta chains below, sequenced in a study of T cell responses to AZD1222 COVID-19 vaccine. Sequenced by immunoSEQ multiplex PCR; TCRdb stores in-frame clones only, minus some. This sample has around 67,000 clones; under 90% occur once, and the top ten carry around 21%. The sequences come from peripheral blood, collected on day 0 of AZD1222 vaccination. The origin of the receptors is an adult in good health.

The rearrangement uses TRBV4-3 and TRBJ2-1, with D maybe TRBD2 (5 bases). With 0 bases removed from V and 0 bases from J, the gap between germline ends came to 12 bases. The germline gives CDR1 LGHNA, CDR2 YSLEER. The CDR3 runs 17 residues. The CDR3 DNA reads TGCGCCAGCAGCCAAGATCATTTGAGCGGCTCCTACAATGAGCAGTTCTTC. It is translated as CASSQDHLSGSYNEQFF.

V is TRBV6-5 and J is TRBJ2-3; D is unresolved. Trimming left V 2 bases short and J 6 bases short, with 3 bases between. This CDR3 has 11 amino acids. Germline lookup yields CDR1 MNHEY and CDR2 SVGAGI. CDR3 DNA sequence: TGTGCCAGCAGTTACGTTGATACGCAGTATTTT. Translating gives CASSYVDTQYF.

The chain recombines TRBV5-1 with TRBJ1-2, with D tentatively TRBD1 (5 bases). Germline V gene lookup returns CDR1 SGHRS and CDR2 YFSETQ. The V gene lost 4 bases and the J gene lost 1 base, with 8 bases spanning the gap. The CDR3 loop spans 13 amino acids. The CDR3 is CASSVDNNYGYTF. CDR3 nucleotides: TGCGCCAGCAGCGTGGACAATAACTATGGCTACACCTTC.

The J gene is TRBJ2-1, the V gene TRBV5-1, with TRBD2 matching over 12 bases. The CDR3 totals 15 residues. Germline assignment: CDR1 SGHRS and CDR2 YFSETQ. Losses at the gene ends were 3 bases for V and 6 bases for J; bases not matched to a gene: 4. The CDR3 nucleotides read TGCGCCAGCAGCTACAGACTAGCGGGGGCCAATGAGCAGTTCTTC. It is translated as CASSYRLAGANEQFF.

This sequence joins TRBV5-5 and TRBJ2-1, with 9 bases fitting TRBD2. CDR1 is SGHKS, CDR2 YYEKEE, per germline (reference sequence). The V segment lost 0 bases and the J segment 10 bases; nucleotides outside the gene matches: 8. The CDR3 is made up of 15 amino acids. CDR3 nucleotides: TGTGCCAGCAGCTTGGGGGTAGCGGGAGCTGGGGAGCAGTTCTTC. This translates into CASSLGVAGAGEQFF.

The chain combines TRBV7-2 with TRBJ2-5; 8 nucleotides match TRBD2. Trimming cost V 2 bases and J 2 bases; bases outside gene matches: 4. Germline CDR1 and CDR2: SGHTA and FQGNSA. The length of the CDR3 is 15 residues. The CDR3 loop reads CASSLRREGQETQYF. In nucleotides, the CDR3 is TGTGCCAGCAGCTTACGTCGGGAGGGGCAAGAGACCCAGTACTTC.

Details on this clone: Other DNA sequences in the same sample also yield this CDR3. This chain links TRBV30 with TRBJ1-2, with D maybe TRBD1 (5 bases). Germline V gives CDR1 GTSNPN, CDR2 SVGIG (reference sequence). V was shortened by 4 bases and J by 6 bases, with 12 bases between the two germline ends. This CDR3 has 12 residues. This CDR3 is CAWTRDRDGYTF. DNA for the CDR3: TGTGCCTGGACGCGAGACAGAGATGGCTACACCTTC.

The chain recombines TRBV6-5 with TRBJ1-3; D gene unclear. Germline-derived CDR1 and CDR2 are MNHEY and SVGAGI. This CDR3 comprises 14 residues. Deletions cut 6 bases from V and 3 bases from J, with 12 bases between. This CDR3 is CASSFHVDGNTIYF. The CDR3 DNA follows: TGTGCCAGCAGCTTCCACGTGGATGGAAACACCATATATTTT.

The chain employs TRBV12-3 or TRBV12-4 and TRBJ1-1, with D unclear. This CDR3 comprises 13 residues. The V end was cut by 1 base, the J end by 3 bases, with 6 bases between. The CDR3 reads CASSLGGHTEAFF. In DNA, the CDR3 is TGTGCCAGCAGTTTAGGGGGTCACACTGAAGCTTTCTTT.

V usage is TRBV27 and J usage is TRBJ1-4; no definite D call. Trimming stripped 0 bases from V and 8 bases from J, with 22 bases between. CDR3 length equals 18 residues. Per germline, CDR1 MNHEY and CDR2 SMNVEV (reference sequence). The CDR3 loop reads CASSLSGVGIEGYEKLFF. The CDR3 DNA sequence: TGTGCCAGCAGTTTATCGGGTGTCGGTATCGAGGGTTACGAAAAACTGTTTTTT.

This clone was detected a few times. The chain has TRBV28 and TRBJ1-5; D is unclear. The CDR3 totals 14 residues. Trimming cost V 3 bases and J 1 base, with 7 bases left between them. Germline V CDR1 and CDR2: MDHEN, SYDVKM. The CDR3 protein is CASSLAVSNQPQHF. CDR3 nucleotides: TGTGCCAGCAGTTTGGCTGTGAGCAATCAGCCCCAGCATTTT.

The chain's CDR3 is CASSSPDRASGANVLTF. The CDR3 DNA reads as TGTGCCAGCAGTTCCCCCGACAGGGCATCTGGGGCCAACGTCCTGACTTTC. The chain has TRBV27 and TRBJ2-6; 7 nucleotides agree with TRBD1. Germline V gene data show CDR1 as MNHEY and CDR2 as SMNVEV (reference sequence). The V segment lost 4 bases and the J segment 1 base; nucleotides outside the gene matches: 7. This CDR3 spans 17 amino acids.

The rearrangement joins TRBV19 to TRBJ2-3; no definite D call. The CDR3 totals 13 residues. The V and J ends lost 1 base and 2 bases respectively, with 4 bases between them. The germline gives CDR1 LNHDA, CDR2 SQIVND (reference sequence). CDR3: CASSIVPTDTQYF. CDR3 in DNA: TGTGCCAGTAGTATAGTTCCCACAGATACGCAGTATTTT.

The chain joins TRBV7-8 to TRBJ2-1; 8 positions agree with TRBD2. The CDR3 covers 16 residues. CDR1 SGHVS and CDR2 FQNEAQ come from the germline V gene. V lost 4 bases to trimming and J lost 3 bases; unmatched junction nucleotides: 8. In DNA form, the CDR3 reads TGTGCCAGCAGCTCCGGACTAGCCTTCCTCTACAATGAGCAGTTCTTC. The encoded protein is CASSSGLAFLYNEQFF.

This rearrangement joins TRBV3-1 (or the pseudogene TRBV3-2) to TRBJ1-2; possibly TRBD1 for D (6 bases). Germline values: CDR1 LGHDT, CDR2 YNNKEL (reference sequence). The ends were cut back, 3 bases at V and 8 bases at J, with 22 bases in the middle. The CDR3 is made up of 16 amino acids. CDR3 protein: CASSHQRGATSSGYTF. The CDR3 nucleotides are TGTGCCAGCAGCCATCAGCGGGGGGCGACATCTTCAGGCTACACCTTC.